Below, 18 T cell receptor beta chains from the same sample are listed, as sequenced in a study of T cell repertoires in cytomegalovirus infection (dated by TCRdb to between 2017 and 2020). No antigen has been identified for these receptors. Data came from an Illumina HiSeq 1500. TCRdb took the public reads, trimmed them with fastp at Q25, ran MiXCR for clone calling and kept in-frame beta chains. Rows with a matching CDR3 protein are joined into one entry that keeps the most common DNA and genes. In all, the sample holds 450,000 to 650,000 distinct CDR3 sequences, and 35% to 50% of those were seen once. The ten largest clonotypes hold over 45% of the sample. The sample's treatment or condition label, decoded: in vitro stimulation with specific CMV peptide epitopes to enrich CMV-specific T cells. This specimen was cultured PBMCs, taken from culture after CMV antigen stimulation. The source is a human donor in good health (CMV status not recorded). Some clones in this sample may be carry-over from other donors' samples.

V and J are TRBV6-8 and TRBJ2-2; 7 nucleotides line up with TRBD1. Germline trimming cut 4 bases from V and 6 bases from J; bases unmatched to any gene: 14. This CDR3 comprises 17 residues. Per the germline V gene, CDR1 is MNHGY and CDR2 is SAAAGT. For the CDR3, the DNA is TGTGCCAGCAGTTTAGACAGGGTAAATCGTCCGGCCGGGGAGCTGTTTTTT. This sequence encodes CASSLDRVNRPAGELFF.

The rearrangement joins TRBV7-2 to TRBJ2-7, with TRBD2 identical over 11 bases. Per the germline V gene, CDR1 is SGHTA and CDR2 is FQGNSA. This CDR3 comprises 14 residues. V dropped 5 bases and J dropped 7; count of bases not matched to a gene: 7. CDR3 DNA sequence: TGTGCCAGCAGCCGCGAGACTAGCGGGACAGAGCAGTACGTC. Its translation is CASSRETSGTEQYV.

The chain couples TRBV10-3 to TRBJ2-2, with 9 bases fitting TRBD1. V lost 5 bases and J lost 0; bases outside the gene matches: 4. From germline, CDR1 is ENHRY and CDR2 SYGVKD. The length of the CDR3 is 16 residues. CDR3 in DNA: TGTGCCATCAGTAAAACAGGGGGCGCGAACACCGGGGAGCTGTTTTTT. This codes for CAISKTGGANTGELFF.

The J gene is TRBJ2-5, the V gene TRBV20-1; D is unclear. The V gene's germline CDR1 is DFQATT and CDR2 SNEGSKA (reference sequence). The CDR3 extends over 14 amino acids. V was shortened by 2 bases and J by 5 bases, with 15 bases between the two germline ends. The DNA for the CDR3 is TGCAGTGCTAGACCTCCCGGGCCCACGGAGACCCAGTACTTC. Protein sequence: CSARPPGPTETQYF.

The chain has TRBV6-2 or TRBV6-3 and TRBJ2-3; TRBD2 agrees at 11 bases. CDR1 and CDR2 from the germline V gene are MNHEY and SVGEGT. The CDR3 totals 16 residues. The ends lost 4 bases at V and 5 bases at J; junction bases unmatched: 8. The CDR3 bases are TGTGCCAGCAGTTTACTACTAGCGGGAGTGAGAGATACGCAGTATTTT. Encoded protein: CASSLLLAGVRDTQYF.

The genes are TRBV7-2 and TRBJ2-1, with D possibly TRBD1 on 5 matching bases. CDR1 is SGHTA, CDR2 FQGNSA, per germline. The CDR3 totals 17 residues. Trimming shortened V by 1 base and J by 8 bases, and 21 bases separated the two germline ends. The CDR3 loop is CASSLGGPGQVADEQFF. The CDR3 nucleotides read TGTGCCAGCAGCTTAGGGGGCCCAGGCCAGGTGGCGGATGAGCAGTTCTTC. The complete variable domain, with remaining parts taken from reference TRBV7-2 and TRBJ2-1, reads GAGVSQSPSNKVTEKGKDVELRCDPISGHTALYWYRQSLGQGLEFLIYFQGNSAPDKSGLPSDRFSAERTGGSVSTLTIQRTQQEDSAVYLCASSLGGPGQVADEQFFGPGTRLTVL.

The chain is built from TRBV6-6 and TRBJ2-7; D remains unclear. The CDR3 runs to 12 residues. Germline V lookup: CDR1 MNHNY, CDR2 SVGAGI (reference sequence). V lost 6 bases and J 5 bases, leaving 11 bases between the germline ends. In DNA form, the CDR3 reads TGTGCCAGCAGGGGAACAGATAACGAGCAGTACTTC. Translation gives CASRGTDNEQYF.

The V gene is TRBV5-5, the J gene TRBJ2-7, with unresolved D. The length of the CDR3 is 17 residues. The germline V gene has CDR1 SGHKS and CDR2 YYEKEE (reference sequence). Deletions cut 2 bases from V and 1 base from J, with 19 bases between. The CDR3 sequence is CASSLSGRRALSYEQYF. Written as DNA, the CDR3 is TGTGCCAGCAGCTTAAGTGGCCGAAGGGCCCTTTCCTACGAGCAGTACTTC.

This chain uses TRBV7-6 with TRBJ1-1; D unclear. This CDR3 is 15 amino acids long. Germline V gene sequence: CDR1 SGHVS, CDR2 FNYEAQ. The ends were cut back, 6 bases at V and 1 base at J, with 15 bases in the middle. In DNA, the CDR3 is TGTGCCAGCAGTCTAGGAGGCGGGAGGAACACTGAAGCTTTCTTT. It is translated as CASSLGGGRNTEAFF.

The V call is TRBV4-1, the J call TRBJ1-3, with D perhaps TRBD1 (5 bases). The CDR3 is 15 amino acids. Looked up from germline, CDR1 is MGHRA and CDR2 is YSYEKL. Trimming took off 5 bases at V and 0 bases at J, with 11 bases between the two ends. CDR3 in DNA: TGCGCCAGCAGCTTCAGGGAGAACTCTGGAAACACCATATATTTT. The encoded protein is CASSFRENSGNTIYF.

This rearrangement joins TRBV5-1 to TRBJ1-4; D unclear. The V end lost 2 bases, the J end lost 3 bases, and 11 bases lay between the germline ends. The CDR3 contains 15 residues. Per the germline V gene, CDR1 is SGHRS and CDR2 is YFSETQ. The DNA for the CDR3 is TGCGCCAGCAGCTTAACAGTTTCGTCTAATGAAAAACTGTTTTTT. Amino acid sequence: CASSLTVSSNEKLFF.

V usage is TRBV12-3 or TRBV12-4 and J usage is TRBJ2-7, with D possibly called TRBD1 or TRBD2 (5 bases each). The ends were cut back, 6 bases at V and 2 bases at J, with 17 bases in the middle. The CDR3 contains 15 residues. The CDR3: CASSPQTAGTYEQYF. DNA for the CDR3: TGTGCCAGCAGCCCCCAGACAGCCGGGACCTACGAGCAGTACTTC.

The chain couples TRBV18 to TRBJ2-1, with D uncertain. The V end lost 2 bases, the J end lost 7 bases, and 9 bases lay between the germline ends. In germline, CDR1 is KGHSH, CDR2 LQKENI. CDR3 length: 13 amino acids. CDR3 nucleotide sequence: TGTGCCAGCTCACCAAATCGAGAGAATGAGCAGTTCTTC. This encodes CASSPNRENEQFF.

The chain combines TRBV9 with TRBJ1-1, with D unclear. Germline-derived CDR1 and CDR2 are SGDLS and YYNGEE. The CDR3 covers 14 residues. Trimming removed 5 bases at V and 0 bases at J, with 11 bases between. Here the CDR3 DNA reads TGTGCCAGCAGAGAACCCCCGGTGAACACTGAAGCTTTCTTT. Translation: CASREPPVNTEAFF.

In this sample, this clonotype turned up many times. V and J are TRBV7-2 and TRBJ2-3; D is possibly TRBD2 (6 bases). CDR1 and CDR2 from the germline V gene are SGHTA and FQGNSA. This CDR3 region has 15 residues. The V and J ends lost 4 bases and 6 bases respectively, with 17 bases between them. CDR3 coding DNA: TGTGCCAGCAGCTCCCCACTAGCACCAAGGGATACGCAGTATTTT. This sequence encodes CASSSPLAPRDTQYF.

The chain couples TRBV12-3 or TRBV12-4 to TRBJ2-3; 14 bases match TRBD2. The CDR3 covers 16 residues. V lost 5 bases and J lost 6; bases outside the gene matches: 7. The CDR3 loop is CASSPSTSGGADTQYF. For the CDR3, the DNA is TGTGCCAGCAGTCCCTCGACTAGCGGGGGGGCGGATACGCAGTATTTT.

The CDR3 protein is CASSLDTNQETQYF. In nucleotides, the CDR3 is TGTGCCAGCAGCTTAGATACGAACCAAGAGACCCAGTACTTC. The V gene is TRBV7-2, the J gene TRBJ2-5, with D uncertain. With 1 base removed from V and 0 bases from J, the gap between germline ends came to 6 bases. CDR3 length equals 14 residues. From germline, CDR1 is SGHTA and CDR2 FQGNSA.

This clonotype was picked up one time. The rearrangement links TRBV7-6 to TRBJ2-7; no clear D gene. The germline V and J ends were trimmed by 5 bases and 0 bases, with 14 bases remaining between them. CDR1 and CDR2 (germline): SGHVS, FNYEAQ. The CDR3 covers 15 residues. The CDR3 sequence is CASSPGWASSYEQYF. As DNA, the CDR3 is TGTGCCAGCAGCCCCGGTTGGGCTAGCTCCTACGAGCAGTACTTC.